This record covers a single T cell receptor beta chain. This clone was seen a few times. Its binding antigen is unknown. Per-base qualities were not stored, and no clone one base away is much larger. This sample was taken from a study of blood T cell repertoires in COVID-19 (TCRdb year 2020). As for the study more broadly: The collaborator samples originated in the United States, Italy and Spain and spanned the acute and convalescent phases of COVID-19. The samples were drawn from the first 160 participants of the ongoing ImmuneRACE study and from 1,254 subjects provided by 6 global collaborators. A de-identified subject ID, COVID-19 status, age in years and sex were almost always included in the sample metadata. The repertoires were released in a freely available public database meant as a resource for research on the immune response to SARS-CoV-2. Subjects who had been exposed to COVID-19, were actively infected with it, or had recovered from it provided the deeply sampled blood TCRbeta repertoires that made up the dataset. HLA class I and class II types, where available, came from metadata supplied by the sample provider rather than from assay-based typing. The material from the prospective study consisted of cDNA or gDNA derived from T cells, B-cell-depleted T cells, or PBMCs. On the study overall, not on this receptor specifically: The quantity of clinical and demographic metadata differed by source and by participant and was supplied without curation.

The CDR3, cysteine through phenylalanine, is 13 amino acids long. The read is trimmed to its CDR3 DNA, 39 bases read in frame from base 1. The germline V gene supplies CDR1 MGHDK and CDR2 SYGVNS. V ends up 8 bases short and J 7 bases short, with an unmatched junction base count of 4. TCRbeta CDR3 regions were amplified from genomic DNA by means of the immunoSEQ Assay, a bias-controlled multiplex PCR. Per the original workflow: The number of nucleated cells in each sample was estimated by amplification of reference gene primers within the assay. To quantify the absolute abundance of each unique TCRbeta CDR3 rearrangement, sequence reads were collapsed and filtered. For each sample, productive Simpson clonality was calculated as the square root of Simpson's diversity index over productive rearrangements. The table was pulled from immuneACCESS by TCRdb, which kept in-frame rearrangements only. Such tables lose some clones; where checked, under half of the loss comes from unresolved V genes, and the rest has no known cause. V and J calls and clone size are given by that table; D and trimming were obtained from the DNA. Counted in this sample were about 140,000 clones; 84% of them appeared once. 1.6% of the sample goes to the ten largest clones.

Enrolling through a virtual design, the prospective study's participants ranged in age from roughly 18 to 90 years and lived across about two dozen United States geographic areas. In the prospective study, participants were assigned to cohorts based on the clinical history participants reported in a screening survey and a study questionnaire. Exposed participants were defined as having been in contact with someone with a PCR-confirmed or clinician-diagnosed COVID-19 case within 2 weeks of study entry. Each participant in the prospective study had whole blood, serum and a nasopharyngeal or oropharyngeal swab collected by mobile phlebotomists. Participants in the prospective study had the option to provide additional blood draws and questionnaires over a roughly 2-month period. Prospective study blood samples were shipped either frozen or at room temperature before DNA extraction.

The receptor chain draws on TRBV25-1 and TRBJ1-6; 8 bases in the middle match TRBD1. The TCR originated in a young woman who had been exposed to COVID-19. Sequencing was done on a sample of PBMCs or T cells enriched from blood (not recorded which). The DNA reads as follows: TGTGCCAGCGGACAGGGAGGAAATTCACCCCTCCACTTT. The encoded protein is CASGQGGNSPLHF.